The text below deals with one T cell receptor (beta chain). What it binds is unknown. This CDR3 is 15 amino acids long. Looked up from germline, CDR1 is SGHTS and CDR2 is YDEGEE. The ends were cut back, 4 bases at V and 2 bases at J, with 15 bases in the middle. Clones were sequenced by immunoSEQ multiplex PCR, and TCRdb holds only the in-frame ones, with some missing. This sample has some 2,100,000 clones, with around 95% found just once. All donors qualified as healthy HIV-negative adults and had experienced no recent acute infections or vaccinations. The source of the sample is a study of shared clonotypes between healthy human individuals. For the study at large: Three plates were used per donor for CD4 naive, three for CD4 memory, two for CD8 naive and one for CD8 memory.

Notes on the study in general: It was only blood that was sampled, and tissue repertoires likely differ. Naive subsets, compared against memory subsets, generally had larger estimated richness values.

Sequenced material: naive CD4+ T cells sorted from blood. Stated subset: CD45RA+ positively selected. V is TRBV5-8 and J is TRBJ2-5, with D perhaps matching TRBD1 (6 bases). The origin of this receptor is a man between 18 and 29 years old in good health. The CDR3 nucleotides read TGTGCCAGCAGCCACCTCAGACAGGTACAAGAGACCCAGTACTTC. Translating gives CASSHLRQVQETQYF.